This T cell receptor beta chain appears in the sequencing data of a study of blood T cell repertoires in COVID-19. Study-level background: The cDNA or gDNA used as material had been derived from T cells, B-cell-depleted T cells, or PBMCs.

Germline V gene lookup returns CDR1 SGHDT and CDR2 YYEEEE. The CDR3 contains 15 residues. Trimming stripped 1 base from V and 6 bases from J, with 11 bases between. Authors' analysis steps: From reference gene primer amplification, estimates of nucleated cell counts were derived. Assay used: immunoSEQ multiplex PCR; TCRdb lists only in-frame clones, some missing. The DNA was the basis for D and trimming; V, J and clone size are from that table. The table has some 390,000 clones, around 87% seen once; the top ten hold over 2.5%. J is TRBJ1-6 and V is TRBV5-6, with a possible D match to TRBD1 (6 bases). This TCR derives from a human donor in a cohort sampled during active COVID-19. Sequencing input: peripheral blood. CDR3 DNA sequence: TGTGCCAGCAGCTTGCTAGGACAGCCTAATTCACCCCTCCACTTT. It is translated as CASSLLGQPNSPLHF.